The 11 T cell receptor beta chains below all came from one sample that was sequenced in a study of T cell responses to AZD1222 COVID-19 vaccine. Repertoires were generated with immunoSEQ multiplex PCR, while TCRdb's copy carries only in-frame clones and drops some. The data contain about 76,000 clones, about 80% of them singletons. Specimen: peripheral blood, collected 28 days after the second dose of the MenACWY control vaccine. Receptors were obtained from an adult who received the MenACWY meningococcal vaccine as a control.

The V gene is TRBV4-1, the J gene TRBJ1-6, with D possibly TRBD1 on 5 matching bases. The CDR3 is made up of 16 amino acids. V lost 6 bases, J lost 5 bases, and 17 bases lay in between. Germline loops: CDR1 MGHRA, CDR2 YSYEKL. The CDR3 here is CASSLNRGVNNSPLHF. As DNA, the CDR3 is TGCGCCAGCAGTCTCAACCGGGGGGTTAATAATTCACCCCTCCACTTT.

This clone occurred once. The chain is built from TRBV28 and TRBJ1-5; a possible D gene is TRBD1 (5 bases). Germline CDR1 is MDHEN and CDR2 is SYDVKM. V was shortened by 2 bases and J by 2 bases, with 10 bases between the two germline ends. The CDR3 spans 15 residues. CDR3: CASSLLGDGNQPQHF. The CDR3 DNA reads TGTGCCAGCAGTTTACTGGGGGATGGCAATCAGCCCCAGCATTTT.

About this clone: Other nucleotide sequences from this sample produce the same CDR3. The chain uses TRBV3-1 (or the pseudogene TRBV3-2) and TRBJ1-5; no definite D call. V was cut by 1 base and J by 3 bases, with 7 bases left in between. From germline, CDR1 is LGHDT and CDR2 YNNKEL (reference sequence). The CDR3 extends over 14 amino acids. The DNA for the CDR3 is TGTGCCAGCAGCCAAGGGGAGTTCAATCAGCCCCAGCATTTT. It translates to CASSQGEFNQPQHF.

V usage is TRBV19 and J usage is TRBJ2-1, with D possibly being TRBD1 (5 bases). Trimming removed 4 bases from V and 5 bases from J, with 12 bases in between. Germline V gene lookup returns CDR1 LNHDA and CDR2 SQIVND (reference sequence). The CDR3 totals 14 residues. As DNA, the CDR3 is TGTGCCAGTAGTACCCTGACAGCCCACAATGAGCAGTTCTTC. Its translation is CASSTLTAHNEQFF.

This chain joins TRBV30 and TRBJ2-7; D may match TRBD1 or TRBD2 (5 bases each). The CDR3 runs 17 residues. The V and J ends lost 0 bases and 4 bases respectively, with 22 bases between them. The V gene's germline CDR1 is GTSNPN and CDR2 SVGIG (reference sequence). The CDR3 DNA sequence: TGTGCCTGGAGTGTAAGGGGTCAGCGGACCCAACCGTACGAGCAGTACTTC. Its protein product is CAWSVRGQRTQPYEQYF.

V gene TRBV19 combines with J gene TRBJ1-3; perhaps TRBD1 as D (5 bases). With 7 bases removed from V and 0 bases from J, the gap between germline ends came to 16 bases. CDR3 size: 16 residues. Germline V gene data show CDR1 as LNHDA and CDR2 as SQIVND (reference sequence). The CDR3 DNA reads as TGTGCCAGTACCTATCCGGGACTTCACTCTGGAAACACCATATATTTT. Translated: CASTYPGLHSGNTIYF.

The J gene is TRBJ2-5, the V gene TRBV5-6, with no clear D. With 2 bases removed from V and 1 base from J, the gap between germline ends came to 3 bases. Looked up from germline, CDR1 is SGHDT and CDR2 is YYEEEE. The CDR3 runs 12 residues. CDR3 in amino acids: CASSFGQETQYF. The DNA for the CDR3 is TGTGCCAGCAGCTTTGGCCAAGAGACCCAGTACTTC.

This clone showed up just a few times. The genes are TRBV4-1 and TRBJ2-7; the D gene is possibly TRBD1 (6 bases). The V gene's germline CDR1 is MGHRA and CDR2 YSYEKL. V was cut by 4 bases and J by 3 bases, with 13 bases left in between. This CDR3 has 14 residues. The chain's CDR3 is CASSPATGFYEQYF. DNA of the CDR3: TGCGCCAGCAGCCCCGCGACAGGTTTCTACGAGCAGTACTTC.

Here the CDR3 DNA reads TGTGCCAGCAGTTGGACTTTCACCGGGGAGCTGTTTTTT. It encodes CASSWTFTGELFF. This chain uses TRBV6-5 with TRBJ2-2, with D tentatively TRBD2 (5 bases). The germline gives CDR1 MNHEY, CDR2 SVGAGI. The V end lost 4 bases, the J end lost 4 bases, and 7 bases lay between the germline ends. This CDR3 comprises 13 residues.

This clone appeared a single time. V gene TRBV19 combines with J gene TRBJ1-2, with 9 bases that match TRBD1. Germline V gives CDR1 LNHDA, CDR2 SQIVND (reference sequence). This CDR3 has 14 residues. J was trimmed by 3 bases and V by 7 bases; bases with no gene match: 6. The CDR3 reads CASNLQGADYGYTF. CDR3 in DNA: TGTGCCAGTAACCTACAGGGGGCGGACTATGGCTACACCTTC.

In nucleotides, the CDR3 is TGTGCCAGCAGCCTGGGACTAGCGGTGAACAATGAGCAGTTCTTC. It encodes CASSLGLAVNNEQFF. The chain couples TRBV4-2 to TRBJ2-1, with 11 bases matching TRBD2. V lost 4 bases, J lost 5 bases, and 4 bases stayed unmatched. This CDR3 has 15 residues. CDR1 and CDR2 from the germline V gene are LGHNA and YNFKEQ.